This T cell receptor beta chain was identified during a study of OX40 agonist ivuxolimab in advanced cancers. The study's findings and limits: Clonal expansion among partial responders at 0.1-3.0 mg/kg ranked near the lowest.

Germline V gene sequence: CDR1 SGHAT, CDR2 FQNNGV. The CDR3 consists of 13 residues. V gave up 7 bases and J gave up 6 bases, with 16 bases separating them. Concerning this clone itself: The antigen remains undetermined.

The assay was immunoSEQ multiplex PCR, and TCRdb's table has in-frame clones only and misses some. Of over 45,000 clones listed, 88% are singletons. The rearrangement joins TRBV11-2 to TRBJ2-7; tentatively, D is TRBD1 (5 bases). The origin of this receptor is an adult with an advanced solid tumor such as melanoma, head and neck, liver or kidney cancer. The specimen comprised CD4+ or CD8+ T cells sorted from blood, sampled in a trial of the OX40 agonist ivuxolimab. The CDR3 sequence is CASTQPGSGEQYF. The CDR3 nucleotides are TGTGCCAGCACACAACCAGGGTCGGGCGAGCAGTACTTC.